This T cell receptor beta chain originates from a study of blood T cells in healthy people across ages (dated by TCRdb to the mid-2010s). With respect to the entire study: In model experiments, template switching captured about one uniquely barcoded TCR beta cDNA molecule for every two T cells. To avoid experimental bias, donors of different ages were spread randomly across the sequencing lanes. Using deep sequencing normalized with unique cDNA molecular identifiers, the study measured how TCR beta repertoire diversity changes with age. Donors were grouped into four age groups: young (average 16 years), middle-aged (around 39), aged (around 56) and long-lived (about 82). For two donors (one aged 18 to 29 and one aged 80 or older), the study analyzed two additional independent replicas of 1 million unique cDNA reads from the same blood draw. Overall study results and their limits: As age increased, observed TCR beta diversity per million T cells dropped in a roughly linear way, and a significant reduction was already evident by age about 40. Compared with the aged group, more naive CD4+ T cells, fewer expanded clones and increased TCR diversity were shown by the long-lived group, suggesting age selection. Observed TCR beta diversity correlated strongly with the percentage of naive T cells measured by flow cytometry. Bulk unsorted PBMC profiling prevented conclusive comparison of naive and antigen-experienced compartments. Total diversity estimates from one million sequenced T cells were considered lower bounds and underestimates. Donor CMV infection status was unknown, potentially confounding age-related changes in expanded clonotypes.

There are 16 amino acids in the CDR3, from cysteine to phenylalanine inclusive. The read is trimmed to its CDR3 DNA, 48 bases read in frame from base 1. CDR1 KGHSH and CDR2 LQKENI were looked up in the germline V gene. Relative to germline, V is missing 3 bases and J is missing 3 bases, with 5 bases of the junction outside any gene match. Library method: 5' RACE. The sequencer listed for this sample is Illumina HiSeq 2500. A second 7 to 11 cycle PCR used a sample-barcoded 5' primer and a J-beta primer mix. A unique molecular identifier was introduced onto each TCR beta cDNA molecule by a template-switch 5' adaptor carrying 12 random nucleotides. Each sample yielded at least 2.5 million CDR3-containing paired-end reads. First-strand cDNA was synthesized from all RNA with the Mint cDNA synthesis kit, primed by a TRBC-specific oligonucleotide. After uracil-DNA glycosylase treatment, a first 18-cycle PCR used universal primers M1SS and BC2_uni_R on all cDNA. The published analysis was carried out like this. Normalization of each sample was performed by random selection of 1 million high-quality reads, each carrying a distinct molecular identifier. Instead of being binned into consensus sequences, reads with shared molecular identifiers were discarded. MiTCR, run with a Q25 quality threshold and the strictest error-elimination algorithm, handled CDR3 identification, clonotype clustering and error correction. A nonparametric unseen species model using Euler transformation provided a lower-bound estimate of total TCR beta diversity. TCRdb reanalyzed the raw reads on its own, using fastp at Q25 for trimming and MiXCR for clone calling, and kept in-frame beta chains. Merged by CDR3 protein, the rows form single entries marked with the most common genes and DNA. The V and J calls come from TCRdb's annotation, not from the publication. The sample includes some 710,000 distinct CDR3 sequences, with more than 35% observed a single time. Around a sixth of the sample lies in the top ten.

The donors were 40 or so Caucasian individuals from Russia, aged roughly 6 to 100 years, who were systemically healthy. Each donor gave around 9.9 milliliters of peripheral blood, collected into EDTA-treated Vacutainer tubes. Ficoll-Paque density-gradient centrifugation was used to isolate PBMCs, with at least 7 million obtained per sample. Total RNA was extracted from PBMCs with Trizol reagent, with at least 6 micrograms obtained per sample. Naive CD45RAhigh/CD27high T cell percentages were measured by flow cytometry on a PBMC aliquot from every donor. On this clonotype itself: Its antigen remains unidentified. No quality values exist for individual bases; no much larger clone is one base distant.

The chain couples TRBV18 to TRBJ2-5, with 12 central nucleotides matching TRBD1. The source of this sequence is a man older than 75 in good health. The sample consisted of blood. DNA sequence: TGTGCCAGCTCACCCCGGGGACAGGGGGCAGAAGAGACCCAGTACTTC. Its product reads: CASSPRGQGAEETQYF.